This T cell receptor beta chain was retrieved from a study of cytomegalovirus exposure and HLA in healthy donors. Study-wide findings and caveats: In a later analysis, compared with equally common non-associated chains, HLA-associated beta chains were more expanded.

It was with 60 Vbeta and 13 Jbeta primers that the PCR ran. The repertoire was sequenced with immunoSEQ multiplex PCR; TCRdb's copy has only in-frame clones and lacks some. The sample consists of 150,000 to 200,000 clones, more than 75% of them appearing once. The CDR3 totals 13 residues. The germline gives CDR1 MNHNS, CDR2 SASEGT. The V end lost 8 bases, the J end lost 0 bases, and 7 bases lay between the germline ends. On this clone: The antigen is not known.

The material sequenced was PBMCs. The sequence was obtained from a girl in the first two years of life in good health and CMV-seronegative. The chain combines TRBV6-1 with TRBJ2-2; D is ambiguous. The CDR3 reads CASSDTNTGELFF. CDR3 DNA sequence: TGTGCCAGCTCAGATACGAACACCGGGGAGCTGTTTTTT.